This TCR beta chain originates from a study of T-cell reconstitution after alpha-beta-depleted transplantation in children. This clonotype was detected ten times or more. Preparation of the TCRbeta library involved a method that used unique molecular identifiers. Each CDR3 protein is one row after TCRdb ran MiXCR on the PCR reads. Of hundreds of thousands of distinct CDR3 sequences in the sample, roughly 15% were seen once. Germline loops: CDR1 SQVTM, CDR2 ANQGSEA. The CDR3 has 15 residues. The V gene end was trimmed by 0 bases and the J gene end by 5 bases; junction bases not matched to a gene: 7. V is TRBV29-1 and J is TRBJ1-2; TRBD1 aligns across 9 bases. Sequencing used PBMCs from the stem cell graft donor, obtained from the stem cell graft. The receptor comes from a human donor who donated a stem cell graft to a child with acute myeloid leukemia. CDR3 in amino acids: CSVEDWDREEYGYTF. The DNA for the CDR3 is TGCAGCGTTGAAGATTGGGACAGGGAGGAATATGGCTACACCTTC. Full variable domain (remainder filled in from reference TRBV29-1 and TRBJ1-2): SAVISQKPSRDICQRGTSLTIQCQVDSQVTMMFWYRQQPGQSLTLIATANQGSEATYESGFVIDKFPISRPNLTFSTLTVSNMSPEDSSIYLCSVEDWDREEYGYTFGSGTRLTVV.